Sequencing of this T cell receptor (beta chain) was carried out in a study of blood T cell repertoires in COVID-19. Background on the study: Acute-phase and convalescent COVID-19 samples originated in the United States, Italy and Spain. PBMCs, B-cell-depleted T cells, or T cells provided the cDNA or gDNA that made up the material.

Sequenced by immunoSEQ multiplex PCR; TCRdb stores in-frame clones only, minus some. Of under 250,000 clones in the sample, around 84% were seen once. Across about two dozen US areas, participants ranged in age from about 18 to 100 years. Donors were grouped by their self-reported clinical history. Material: PBMCs or T cells enriched from blood (not recorded which). This sequence was found in a man aged 25-40 years with acute COVID-19.

Here the CDR3 DNA reads TGTGCCAGCAGCCTCCTATACGAGCAGTACTTC. Residues: CASSLLYEQYF. V usage is TRBV7-2 and J usage is TRBJ2-7, with D hard to call. Trimming removed 5 bases at V and 4 bases at J, with 6 bases between. In germline, CDR1 is SGHTA, CDR2 FQGNSA. The CDR3 consists of 11 residues.